This TCR beta chain was documented in a study of high-grade serous ovarian cancer treatment subgroups. Notes on the study in general: Bulk tumor TCR sequencing gave no spatial information. Clonal relatedness tracked neoantigen level, and by trend copy number and mutation load.

CDR1 is SGHRS, CDR2 YFSETQ, per germline. Trimming removed 3 bases at V and 1 base at J, with 10 bases between. This CDR3 is 15 amino acids long. Comment on this clone: What it binds is not known.

Assay: immunoSEQ multiplex PCR; the TCRdb copy retains only in-frame clones and omits some. Of thousands of clones in the sample, roughly four fifths are singletons; the top ten hold approximately 8%. Tumor samples were taken before definitive surgery or chemotherapy. The sequence came from a human donor with high-grade serous ovarian cancer. The chain is built from TRBV5-1 and TRBJ2-2; possible D gene TRBD2, 5 bases. The sample was tumor tissue. This CDR3 reads CASSSSGVNTGELFF. As DNA, the CDR3 is TGCGCCAGCAGCTCCTCCGGGGTGAACACCGGGGAGCTGTTTTTT.